This T cell receptor (beta chain) was identified in a study of T cells in Graves' hyperthyroidism and ophthalmopathy. Study at large: Peripheral blood was acquired at first diagnosis, ahead of any therapy whatsoever.

The sample holds many counts of this clonotype. What it binds is not known. This CDR3 region has 14 residues. Trimming removed 1 base at V and 3 bases at J, with 10 bases between. Germline loops: CDR1 MNHEY, CDR2 SVGAGI. TCR beta CDR3 regions were amplified from RNA. Using the HTBI primer set, a first-round RT-PCR was run on the TCR CDR3. TCRdb re-called the multiplex PCR reads with MiXCR, one entry per CDR3 protein. Found here are approximately 480,000 distinct CDR3 sequences, less than 25% of them singletons; the top ten hold about 26%. Points from the study as a whole: Ophthalmopathy, as predicted by the model, came a median around 6 months after the prediction.

The chain employs TRBV6-5 and TRBJ2-7; D remains unclear. This sequence originates from a man aged 18 to 30 with Graves' hyperthyroidism. Sample: blood. In DNA form, the CDR3 reads TGTGCCAGCAGTTACTTTGGGGAAAACTACGAGCAGTACTTC. This translates into CASSYFGENYEQYF.